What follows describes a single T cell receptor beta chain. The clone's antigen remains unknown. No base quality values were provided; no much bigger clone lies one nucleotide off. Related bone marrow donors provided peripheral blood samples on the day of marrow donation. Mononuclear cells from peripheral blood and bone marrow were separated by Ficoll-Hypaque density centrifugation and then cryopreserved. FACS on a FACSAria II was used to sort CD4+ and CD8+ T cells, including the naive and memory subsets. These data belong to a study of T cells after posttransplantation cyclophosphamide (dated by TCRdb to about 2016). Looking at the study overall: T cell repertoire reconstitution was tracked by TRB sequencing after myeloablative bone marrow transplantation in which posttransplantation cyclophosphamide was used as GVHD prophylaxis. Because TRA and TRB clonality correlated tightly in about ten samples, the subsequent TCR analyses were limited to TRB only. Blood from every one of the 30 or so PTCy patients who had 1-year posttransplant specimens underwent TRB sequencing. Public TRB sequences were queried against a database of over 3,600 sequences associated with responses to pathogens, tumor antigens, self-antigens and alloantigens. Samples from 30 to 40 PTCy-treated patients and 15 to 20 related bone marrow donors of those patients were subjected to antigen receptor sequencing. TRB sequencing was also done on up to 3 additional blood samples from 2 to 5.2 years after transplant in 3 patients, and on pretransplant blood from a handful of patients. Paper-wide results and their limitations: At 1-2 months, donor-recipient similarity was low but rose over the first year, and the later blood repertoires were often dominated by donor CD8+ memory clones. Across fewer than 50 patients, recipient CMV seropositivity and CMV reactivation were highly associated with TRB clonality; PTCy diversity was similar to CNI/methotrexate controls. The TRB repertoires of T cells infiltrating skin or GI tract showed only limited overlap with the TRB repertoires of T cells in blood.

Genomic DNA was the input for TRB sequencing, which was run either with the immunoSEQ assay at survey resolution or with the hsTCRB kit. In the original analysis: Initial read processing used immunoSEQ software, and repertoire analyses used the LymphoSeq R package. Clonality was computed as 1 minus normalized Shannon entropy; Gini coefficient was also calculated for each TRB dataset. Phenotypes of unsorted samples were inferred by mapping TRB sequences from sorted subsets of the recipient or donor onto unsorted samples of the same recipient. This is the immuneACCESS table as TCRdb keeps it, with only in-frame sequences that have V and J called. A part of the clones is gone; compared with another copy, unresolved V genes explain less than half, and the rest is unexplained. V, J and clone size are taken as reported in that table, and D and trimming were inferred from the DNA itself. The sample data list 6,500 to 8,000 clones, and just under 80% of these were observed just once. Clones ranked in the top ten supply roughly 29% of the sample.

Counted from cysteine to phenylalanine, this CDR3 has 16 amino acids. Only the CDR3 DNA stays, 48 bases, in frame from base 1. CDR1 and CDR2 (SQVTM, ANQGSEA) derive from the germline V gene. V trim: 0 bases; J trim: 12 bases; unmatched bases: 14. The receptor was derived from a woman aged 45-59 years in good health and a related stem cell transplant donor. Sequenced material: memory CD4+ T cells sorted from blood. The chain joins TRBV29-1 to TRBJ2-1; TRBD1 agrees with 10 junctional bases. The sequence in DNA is TGCAGCGTTGAAGATCACCACGGGACAGGGGCTGGGTGGCAGTTCTTC. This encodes CSVEDHHGTGAGWQFF.